The 21 T cell receptor beta chains below come from one sample, sequenced in a study of blood T cell repertoires in COVID-19. Using immunoSEQ multiplex PCR, the repertoire was profiled, and TCRdb retains in-frame clones only, with some absent. Here the sample spans about 12,000 clones, 65% to 80% being singletons. What was sequenced was peripheral blood. These receptor sequences come from a man in his sixties with COVID-19, enrolled during active disease.

This clone was recorded a few times. For the CDR3, the DNA is TGTGCCAGCCTAAGGGGCCAAGAGACCCAGTACTTC. It translates to CASLRGQETQYF. V is TRBV7-9 and J is TRBJ2-5; D perhaps matches TRBD1 (5 bases). The CDR3 spans 12 residues. Trimming took 8 bases from V and 1 from J, leaving 8 bases between them. Germline V gives CDR1 SEHNR, CDR2 FQNEAQ (reference sequence).

This chain uses TRBV29-1 with TRBJ2-2; no firm D call. This CDR3 comprises 13 residues. CDR1 and CDR2 from the germline V gene are SQVTM and ANQGSEA. The V and J ends lost 4 bases and 3 bases respectively, with 9 bases between them. Here the CDR3 DNA reads TGCAGCGTTGGTTCGGGTTACACCGGGGAGCTGTTTTTT. Translating gives CSVGSGYTGELFF.

The V gene is TRBV11-1, the J gene TRBJ1-3; D call uncertain. Per the germline V gene, CDR1 is SGHAT and CDR2 is FQDESV (reference sequence). This CDR3 comprises 14 residues. Between the trimmed V and J ends, which lost 4 bases and 7 bases, there was a span of 14 bases. Written as DNA, the CDR3 is TGTGCCAGCAGCTCTATCCAAACCGTCAACACCATATATTTT. Its translation: CASSSIQTVNTIYF. Full variable domain (outside the CDR3, taken from reference TRBV11-1 and TRBJ1-3): EAEVAQSPRYKITEKSQAVAFWCDPISGHATLYWYRQILGQGPELLVQFQDESVVDDSQLPKDRFSAERLKGVDSTLKIQPAELGDSAMYLCASSSIQTVNTIYFGEGSWLTVV.

The chain joins TRBV4-2 to TRBJ1-3; no definite D call. CDR1 is LGHNA and CDR2 is YNFKEQ in the germline V gene. CDR3 length equals 16 residues. Trimming took 0 bases from V and 3 from J, leaving 12 bases between them. DNA for the CDR3: TGTGCCAGCAGCCAAGACCAGAGGGTAGATGGAAACACCATATATTTT. Protein product: CASSQDQRVDGNTIYF.

The chain joins TRBV9 to TRBJ2-2; D possibly corresponds to TRBD2 (5 bases). CDR1 SGDLS and CDR2 YYNGEE come from the germline V gene. Trimming took 2 bases from V and 0 from J, leaving 14 bases between them. The CDR3 extends over 17 amino acids. The CDR3 is CASSVALRAANTGELFF. In nucleotides, the CDR3 is TGTGCCAGCAGCGTCGCTCTGCGGGCCGCGAACACCGGGGAGCTGTTTTTT.

A few counts support this clone. The gene calls are TRBV30 and TRBJ2-1; a possible D gene is TRBD2 (6 bases). Between the trimmed V and J ends, which lost 0 bases and 4 bases, there was a span of 13 bases. Germline V CDR1 and CDR2: GTSNPN, SVGIG (reference sequence). The CDR3 sequence is 15 residues long. The CDR3 protein is CAWSVGSGVYNEQFF. For the CDR3, the DNA is TGTGCCTGGAGTGTAGGTAGCGGCGTATACAATGAGCAGTTCTTC.

The gene calls are TRBV6-5 and TRBJ2-3, with 8 positions matching TRBD2. This CDR3 spans 15 amino acids. V shed 6 bases, J shed 5 bases, and the junction held 10 bases outside the gene matches. Looked up from germline, CDR1 is MNHEY and CDR2 is SVGAGI. The CDR3 is CASSPLAGPQDTQYF. Here the CDR3 DNA reads TGTGCCAGCAGCCCCCTAGCGGGTCCACAAGATACGCAGTATTTT.

The V gene is TRBV6-4, the J gene TRBJ2-1, with 9 bases that match TRBD2. Germline V gene lookup returns CDR1 MRHNA and CDR2 SNTAGT. The CDR3 has 15 residues. The V segment lost 3 bases and the J segment 8 bases; nucleotides outside the gene matches: 8. The CDR3 DNA reads TGTGCCAGCAGTGAGCAAGCGGGGGGTTCGGATGAGCAGTTCTTC. Protein: CASSEQAGGSDEQFF.

The chain uses TRBV10-2 and TRBJ1-2, with no clear D. The germline V and J ends were trimmed by 3 bases and 6 bases, with 17 bases remaining between them. Germline V CDR1 and CDR2: WSHSY, SAAADI. This CDR3 is built from 15 residues. CDR3 sequence: CASSEARSESHGYTF. The DNA for the CDR3 is TGCGCCAGCAGTGAAGCTCGGTCTGAGAGTCATGGCTACACCTTC.

This clone is deemed medium-sized (0.01 to 0.1%). V usage is TRBV7-2 and J usage is TRBJ1-1; a weak D match, TRBD1 (5 bases). Germline CDR1 is SGHTA and CDR2 is FQGNSA. The germline V and J ends were trimmed by 3 bases and 4 bases, with 15 bases remaining between them. This CDR3 is 15 amino acids long. The DNA for the CDR3 is TGTGCCAGCAGCTTCACCGGGACTTATGCCACTGAAGCTTTCTTT. The encoded protein is CASSFTGTYATEAFF. The whole variable domain, remainder taken from reference TRBV7-2 and TRBJ1-1, is GAGVSQSPSNKVTEKGKDVELRCDPISGHTALYWYRQSLGQGLEFLIYFQGNSAPDKSGLPSDRFSAERTGGSVSTLTIQRTQQEDSAVYLCASSFTGTYATEAFFGQGTRLTVV.

V is TRBV6-1 and J is TRBJ2-5; TRBD1 aligns across 8 bases. J was trimmed by 4 bases and V by 4 bases; bases with no gene match: 11. Germline V gene sequence: CDR1 MNHNS, CDR2 SASEGT. The CDR3 contains 16 residues. The CDR3: CASSGHRGWRLETQYF. The CDR3 region has the DNA TGTGCCAGCAGTGGACACAGGGGGTGGCGGTTAGAGACCCAGTACTTC.

The CDR3 DNA sequence: TGTGCCAGCAGCCCCGTATCTTTCGAAGAGACCCAGTACTTC. It encodes CASSPVSFEETQYF. This chain connects TRBV7-9 to TRBJ2-5, with D unresolved. V was pared by 5 bases and J by 3 bases, with 13 bases between. The CDR3 spans 14 residues. The germline V gene encodes CDR1 SEHNR and CDR2 FQNEAQ (reference sequence).

In the case of this clone: Different DNA sequences within this sample yield the same CDR3. The J gene is TRBJ2-2, the V gene TRBV4-3, with 10 bases matching TRBD1. This CDR3 region has 15 residues. Germline V gene data show CDR1 as LGHNA and CDR2 as YSLEER. Trimming cost V 4 bases and J 6 bases; bases outside gene matches: 5. The CDR3 is CASSPMTGGAGELFF. The CDR3 DNA reads as TGCGCCAGCAGCCCCATGACAGGGGGCGCCGGGGAGCTGTTTTTT.

The CDR3 DNA reads as TGCGCCAGCAGCAGGAGGGACAGGGGTTCAGAGACCCAGTACTTC. It encodes CASSRRDRGSETQYF. The chain carries TRBV5-1 and TRBJ2-5, with 10 nucleotides matching TRBD1. The V and J ends lost 4 bases and 4 bases, in that order; junction bases with no gene match: 7. CDR3 length: 15 residues. The germline gives CDR1 SGHRS, CDR2 YFSETQ.

V is TRBV20-1 and J is TRBJ2-3; D ambiguous. The germline V and J ends were trimmed by 3 bases and 2 bases, with 18 bases remaining between them. There are 16 residues in the CDR3. The germline V gene encodes CDR1 DFQATT and CDR2 SNEGSKA (reference sequence). CDR3 bases: TGCAGTGCTAGTGACCCCCTAGTTACCTTCACAGATACGCAGTATTTT. Translated, it gives CSASDPLVTFTDTQYF.

The V and J genes are TRBV6-5 and TRBJ2-3, with 9 bases identical to TRBD2. This CDR3 contains 15 residues. Trimming at V came to 5 bases and at J to 0 bases, leaving 3 bases not matched to a gene. The germline V gene has CDR1 MNHEY and CDR2 SVGAGI. The CDR3 is CASSPGLASTDTQYF. The CDR3 nucleotides are TGTGCCAGCAGTCCTGGACTAGCGAGCACAGATACGCAGTATTTT.

This rearrangement joins TRBV29-1 to TRBJ2-4; the match to TRBD1 covers 8 bases. CDR3 length equals 13 residues. The V gene's germline CDR1 is SQVTM and CDR2 ANQGSEA. V shed 7 bases, J shed 7 bases, and the junction held 9 bases outside the gene matches. The CDR3 nucleotides read TGCAGCGCAAATGGACAGGGCAACAACATTCAGTACTTC. It translates to CSANGQGNNIQYF.

The DNA of the CDR3 is TGTGCCAGCAGCCAAGGAGAAGCGCGTCCTGAAGCTTTCTTT. The encoded protein is CASSQGEARPEAFF. This chain joins TRBV3-1 (or the pseudogene TRBV3-2) and TRBJ1-1, with no clear D. CDR1 is LGHDT, CDR2 YNNKEL, per germline (reference sequence). The CDR3 spans 14 residues. The ends were cut back, 1 base at V and 6 bases at J, with 12 bases in the middle.

V usage is TRBV12-3 or TRBV12-4 and J usage is TRBJ2-3; no firm D call. The CDR3 spans 11 residues. V was cut by 9 bases and J by 3 bases, with 7 bases left in between. For the CDR3, the DNA is TGTGCCAGTCGTATGACAGATACGCAGTATTTT. It encodes CASRMTDTQYF.

The rearrangement joins TRBV27 to TRBJ2-5; maybe TRBD2 (6 bases). CDR3 length: 13 residues. The V end lost 4 bases, the J end lost 2 bases, and 8 bases lay between the germline ends. CDR1 is MNHEY, CDR2 SMNVEV, per germline (reference sequence). In DNA form, the CDR3 reads TGTGCCAGCAGTTCTAGCGTTCAAGAGACCCAGTACTTC. Its translation is CASSSSVQETQYF.

The chain has TRBV4-1 and TRBJ2-1, with TRBD2 matching over 10 bases. Germline CDR1 MGHRA, CDR2 YSYEKL. This CDR3 contains 15 residues. Unmatched junction bases numbered 2, after V lost 2 bases and J lost 4 bases. CDR3 in DNA: TGCGCCAGCAGCCAACTAGCGGGAGAGTACAATGAGCAGTTCTTC. It codes for CASSQLAGEYNEQFF.